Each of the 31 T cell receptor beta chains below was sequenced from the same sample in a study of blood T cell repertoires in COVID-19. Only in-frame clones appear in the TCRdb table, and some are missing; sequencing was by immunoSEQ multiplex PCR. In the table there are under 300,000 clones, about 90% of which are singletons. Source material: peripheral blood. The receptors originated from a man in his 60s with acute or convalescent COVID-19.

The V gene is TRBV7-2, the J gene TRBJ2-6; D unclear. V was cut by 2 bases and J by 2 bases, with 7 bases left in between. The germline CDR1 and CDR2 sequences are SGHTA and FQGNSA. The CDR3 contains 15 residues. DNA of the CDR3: TGTGCCAGCAGCTTACAGATCACTGGGGCCAACGTCCTGACTTTC. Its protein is CASSLQITGANVLTF.

The CDR3 loop is CASSRAGAASYEQYF. Written as DNA, the CDR3 is TGTGCCAGCAGCAGAGCGGGAGCCGCCTCCTACGAGCAGTACTTC. The rearrangement joins TRBV28 to TRBJ2-7; 8 nucleotides agree with TRBD2. Trimming removed 6 bases from V and 0 bases from J; junction bases left unmatched: 7. The CDR3 runs to 15 residues. From germline, CDR1 is MDHEN and CDR2 SYDVKM.

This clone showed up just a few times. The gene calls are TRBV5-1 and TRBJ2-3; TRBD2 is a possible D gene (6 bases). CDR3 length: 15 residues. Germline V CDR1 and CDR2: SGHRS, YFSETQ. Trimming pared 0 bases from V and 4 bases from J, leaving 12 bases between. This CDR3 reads CASSLGRTTPDTQYF. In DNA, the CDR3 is TGCGCCAGCAGCTTGGGAAGGACTACGCCAGATACGCAGTATTTT.

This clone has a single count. In nucleotides, the CDR3 is TGCGCCAGCAGCAGCCCTGGACAGGGTTTTCGCAATGAGCAGTTCTTC. It encodes CASSSPGQGFRNEQFF. This chain connects TRBV5-1 to TRBJ2-1, with 8 positions matching TRBD1. The V and J ends lost 4 bases and 6 bases, in that order; junction bases with no gene match: 12. CDR1 and CDR2 from the germline V gene are SGHRS and YFSETQ. This CDR3 is built from 16 residues. Full variable domain (missing parts from reference TRBV5-1 and TRBJ2-1): KAGVTQTPRYLIKTRGQQVTLSCSPISGHRSVSWYQQTPGQGLQFLFEYFSETQRNKGNFPGRFSGRQFSNSRSEMNVSTLELGDSALYLCASSSPGQGFRNEQFFGPGTRLTVL.

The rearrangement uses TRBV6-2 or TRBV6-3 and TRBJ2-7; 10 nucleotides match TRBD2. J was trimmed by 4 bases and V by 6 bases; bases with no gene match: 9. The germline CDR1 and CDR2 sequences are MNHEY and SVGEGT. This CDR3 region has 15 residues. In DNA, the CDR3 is TGTGCCAGCAGCCTTTTCGGGACTAGCGCTTACGAGCAGTACTTC. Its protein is CASSLFGTSAYEQYF.

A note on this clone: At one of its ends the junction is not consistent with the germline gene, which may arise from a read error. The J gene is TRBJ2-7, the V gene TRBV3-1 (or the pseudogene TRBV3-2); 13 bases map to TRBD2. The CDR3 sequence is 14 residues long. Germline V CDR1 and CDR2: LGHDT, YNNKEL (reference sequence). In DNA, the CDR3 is TGTGCCAGCAGCCAAACCCGGACTAGCGGGAGTATGGAGTTC. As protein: CASSQTRTSGSMEF.

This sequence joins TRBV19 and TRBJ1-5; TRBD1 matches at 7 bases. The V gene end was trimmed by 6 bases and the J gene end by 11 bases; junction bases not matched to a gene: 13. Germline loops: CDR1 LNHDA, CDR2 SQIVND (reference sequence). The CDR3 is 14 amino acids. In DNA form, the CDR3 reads TGTGCCAGTAGAACTCGGGACAGTCCATTGGCCCAGCATTTT. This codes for CASRTRDSPLAQHF.

CDR3 in amino acids: CASSLDRGYSPLHF. CDR3 sequence (DNA): TGTGCCAGCAGTCTGGACAGGGGTTATTCACCCCTCCACTTT. J is TRBJ1-6 and V is TRBV7-8; TRBD1 matches 9 bases. CDR3 length: 14 amino acids. J lost 8 bases, V lost 6 bases, and 5 bases had no gene match. Germline values: CDR1 SGHVS, CDR2 FQNEAQ.

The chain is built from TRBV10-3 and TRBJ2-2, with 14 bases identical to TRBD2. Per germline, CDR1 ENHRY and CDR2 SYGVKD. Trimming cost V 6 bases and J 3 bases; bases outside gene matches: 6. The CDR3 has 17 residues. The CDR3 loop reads CAISARGLAGDTGELFF. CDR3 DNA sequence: TGTGCCATCAGCGCCAGGGGACTAGCGGGAGACACCGGGGAGCTGTTTTTT.

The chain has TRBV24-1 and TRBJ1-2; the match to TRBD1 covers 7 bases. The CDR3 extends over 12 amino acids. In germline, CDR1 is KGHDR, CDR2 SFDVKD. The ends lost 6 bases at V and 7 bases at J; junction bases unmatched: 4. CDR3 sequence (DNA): TGTGCCACCAGTCCGACAGGGCTTGGCTACACCTTC. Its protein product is CATSPTGLGYTF.

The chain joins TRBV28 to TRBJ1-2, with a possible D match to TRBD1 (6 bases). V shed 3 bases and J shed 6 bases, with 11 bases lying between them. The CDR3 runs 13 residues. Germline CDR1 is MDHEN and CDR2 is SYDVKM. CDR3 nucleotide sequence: TGTGCCAGCAGTTTTGCGGGGGGCCATGGCTACACCTTC. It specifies CASSFAGGHGYTF.

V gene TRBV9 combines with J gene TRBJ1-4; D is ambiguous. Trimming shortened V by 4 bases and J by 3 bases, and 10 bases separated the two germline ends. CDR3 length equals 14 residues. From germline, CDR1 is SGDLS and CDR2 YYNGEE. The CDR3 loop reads CASSRRQSNEKLFF. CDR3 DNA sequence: TGTGCCAGCAGCCGTCGACAATCTAATGAAAAACTGTTTTTT.

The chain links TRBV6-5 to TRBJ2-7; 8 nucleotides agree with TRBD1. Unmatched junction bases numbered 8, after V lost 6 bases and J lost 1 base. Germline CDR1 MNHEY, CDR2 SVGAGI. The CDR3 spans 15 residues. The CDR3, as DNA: TGTGCCAGCAGGACGCCGACAGGGGATTCCTACGAGCAGTACTTC. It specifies CASRTPTGDSYEQYF.

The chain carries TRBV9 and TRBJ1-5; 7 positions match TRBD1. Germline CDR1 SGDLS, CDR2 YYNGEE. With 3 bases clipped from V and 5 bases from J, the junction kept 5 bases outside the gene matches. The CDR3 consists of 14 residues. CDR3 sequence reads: CASSAGTGDQPQHF. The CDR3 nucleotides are TGTGCCAGCAGCGCAGGCACAGGGGATCAGCCCCAGCATTTT.

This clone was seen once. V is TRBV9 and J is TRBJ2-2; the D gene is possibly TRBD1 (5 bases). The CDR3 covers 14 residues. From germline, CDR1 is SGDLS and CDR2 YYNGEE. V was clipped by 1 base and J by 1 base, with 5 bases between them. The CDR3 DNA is TGTGCCAGCAGCGTAACAGGGAACACCGGGGAGCTGTTTTTT. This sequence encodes CASSVTGNTGELFF.

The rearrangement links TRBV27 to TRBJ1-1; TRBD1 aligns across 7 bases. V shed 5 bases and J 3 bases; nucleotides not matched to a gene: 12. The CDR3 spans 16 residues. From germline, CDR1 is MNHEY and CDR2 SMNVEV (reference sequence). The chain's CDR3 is CASSTIHRGGDTEAFF. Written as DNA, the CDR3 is TGTGCCAGCAGTACCATTCACAGGGGCGGCGACACTGAAGCTTTCTTT.

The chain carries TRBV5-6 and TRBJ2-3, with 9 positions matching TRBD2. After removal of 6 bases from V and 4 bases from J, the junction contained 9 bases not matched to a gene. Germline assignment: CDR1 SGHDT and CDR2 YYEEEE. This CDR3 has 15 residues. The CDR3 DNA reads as TGTGCCAGCACTCCCGGGACTAGCCTCGCAGATACGCAGTATTTT. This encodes CASTPGTSLADTQYF.

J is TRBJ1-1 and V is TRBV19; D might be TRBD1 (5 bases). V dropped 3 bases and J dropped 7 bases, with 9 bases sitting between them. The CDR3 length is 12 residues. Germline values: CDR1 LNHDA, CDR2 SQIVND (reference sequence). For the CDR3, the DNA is TGTGCCAGTAGTATCCGGGGGGGTGAAGCTTTCTTT. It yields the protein CASSIRGGEAFF. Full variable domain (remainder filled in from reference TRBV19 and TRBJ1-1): DGGITQSPKYLFRKEGQNVTLSCEQNLNHDAMYWYRQDPGQGLRLIYYSQIVNDFQKGDIAEGYSVSREKKESFPLTVTSAQKNPTAFYLCASSIRGGEAFFGQGTRLTVV.

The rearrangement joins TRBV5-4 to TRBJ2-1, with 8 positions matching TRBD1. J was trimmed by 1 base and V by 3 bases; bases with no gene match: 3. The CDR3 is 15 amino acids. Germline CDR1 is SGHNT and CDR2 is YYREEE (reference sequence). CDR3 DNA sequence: TGTGCCAGCAGCTCCGGACAGGGTTCCTACAATGAGCAGTTCTTC. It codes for CASSSGQGSYNEQFF.

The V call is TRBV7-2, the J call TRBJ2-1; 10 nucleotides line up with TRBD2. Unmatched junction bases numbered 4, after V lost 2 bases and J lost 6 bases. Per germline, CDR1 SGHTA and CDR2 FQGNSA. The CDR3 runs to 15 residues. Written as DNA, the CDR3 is TGTGCCAGCAGCTTAACTAGCGGGAAAGGCAATGAGCAGTTCTTC. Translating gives CASSLTSGKGNEQFF.

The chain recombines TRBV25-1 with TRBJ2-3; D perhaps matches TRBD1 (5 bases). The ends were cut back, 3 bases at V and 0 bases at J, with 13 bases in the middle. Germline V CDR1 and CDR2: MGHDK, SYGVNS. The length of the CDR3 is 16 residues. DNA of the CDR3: TGTGCCAGCAGTGAGCCGACAGCAACTAGCACAGATACGCAGTATTTT. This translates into CASSEPTATSTDTQYF.

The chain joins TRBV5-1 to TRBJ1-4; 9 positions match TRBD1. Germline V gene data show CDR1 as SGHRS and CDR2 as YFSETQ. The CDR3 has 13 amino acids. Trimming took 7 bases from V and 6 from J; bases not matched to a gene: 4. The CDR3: CASSGQGYEKLFF. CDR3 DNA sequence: TGCGCCAGCTCGGGACAGGGATATGAAAAACTGTTTTTT.

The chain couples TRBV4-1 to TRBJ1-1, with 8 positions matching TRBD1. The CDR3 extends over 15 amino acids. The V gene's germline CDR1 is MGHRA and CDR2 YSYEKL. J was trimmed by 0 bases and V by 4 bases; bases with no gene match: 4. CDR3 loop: CASSPGQAMNTEAFF. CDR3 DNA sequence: TGCGCCAGCAGCCCGGGACAGGCCATGAACACTGAAGCTTTCTTT.

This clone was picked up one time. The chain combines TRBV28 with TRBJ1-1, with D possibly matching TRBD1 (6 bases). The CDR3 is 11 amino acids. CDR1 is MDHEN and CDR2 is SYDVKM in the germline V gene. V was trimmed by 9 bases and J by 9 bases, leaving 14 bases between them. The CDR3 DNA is TGTGCCAGTCATCTACGGGACAAAGCTTTCTTT. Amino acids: CASHLRDKAFF.

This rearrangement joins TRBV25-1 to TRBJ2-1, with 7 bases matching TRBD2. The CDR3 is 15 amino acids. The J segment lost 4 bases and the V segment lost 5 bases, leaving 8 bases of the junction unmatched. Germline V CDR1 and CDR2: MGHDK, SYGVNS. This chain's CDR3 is CASSRKAGLYNEQFF. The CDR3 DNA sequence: TGTGCCAGCAGTAGAAAAGCGGGACTTTACAATGAGCAGTTCTTC.

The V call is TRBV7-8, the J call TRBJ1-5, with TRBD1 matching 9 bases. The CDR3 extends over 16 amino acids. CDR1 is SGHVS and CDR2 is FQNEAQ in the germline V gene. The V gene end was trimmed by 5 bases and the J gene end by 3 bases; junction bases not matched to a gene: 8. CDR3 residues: CASSPGTGLDNQPQHF. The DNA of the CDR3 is TGTGCCAGCAGCCCCGGGACAGGGCTTGACAATCAGCCCCAGCATTTT.

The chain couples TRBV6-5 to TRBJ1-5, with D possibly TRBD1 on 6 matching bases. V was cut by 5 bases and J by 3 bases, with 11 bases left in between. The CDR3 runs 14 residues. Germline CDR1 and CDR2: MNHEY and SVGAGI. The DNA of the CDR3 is TGTGCCAGCAGTAGCCGGGACACCAATCAGCCCCAGCATTTT. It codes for CASSSRDTNQPQHF.

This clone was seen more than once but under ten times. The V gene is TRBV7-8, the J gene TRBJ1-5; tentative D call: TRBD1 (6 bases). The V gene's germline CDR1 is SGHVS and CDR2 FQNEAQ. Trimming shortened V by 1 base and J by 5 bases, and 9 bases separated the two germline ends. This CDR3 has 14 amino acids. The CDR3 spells CASSLDRAHQPQHF. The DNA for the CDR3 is TGTGCCAGCAGCTTAGACAGGGCTCATCAGCCCCAGCATTTT.

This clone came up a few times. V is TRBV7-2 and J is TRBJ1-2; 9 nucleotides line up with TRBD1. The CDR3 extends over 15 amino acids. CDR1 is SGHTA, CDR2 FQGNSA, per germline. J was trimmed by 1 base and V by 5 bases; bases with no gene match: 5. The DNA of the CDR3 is TGTGCCAGCAGCCCCGGACAGGGGATTAACTATGGCTACACCTTC. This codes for CASSPGQGINYGYTF.

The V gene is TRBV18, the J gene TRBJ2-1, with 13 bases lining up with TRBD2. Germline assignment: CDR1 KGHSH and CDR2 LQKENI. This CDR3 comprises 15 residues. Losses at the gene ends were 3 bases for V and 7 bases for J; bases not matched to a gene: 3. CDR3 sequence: CASSPGTSGTNEQFF. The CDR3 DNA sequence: TGTGCCAGCTCACCCGGGACTAGCGGGACGAATGAGCAGTTCTTC.

The CDR3 DNA follows: TGTGCCAGCAGCGCCCTGGGGAGGCCGGATCAGCCCCAGCATTTT. Encoded protein: CASSALGRPDQPQHF. The rearrangement links TRBV9 to TRBJ1-5; D is unclear. This CDR3 spans 15 amino acids. Germline assignment: CDR1 SGDLS and CDR2 YYNGEE. With 3 bases removed from V and 5 bases from J, the gap between germline ends came to 15 bases.